The 31 T cell receptor beta chains below all came from one sample that was sequenced in a study of shared clonotypes between healthy human individuals. Naive CD8 populations comprised CD45RO-negative cells positively selected for CCR7, excluding terminally differentiated effector memory CD45RA+ cells. Sequencing used immunoSEQ multiplex PCR; TCRdb keeps in-frame clones, though not all of them. This table holds 1.5 million to 2.5 million clones, roughly 95% found once. What was sequenced was naive CD8+ T cells sorted from blood. The source is a man aged 18 to 30 in good health.

With respect to this clone: Other nucleotide sequences from this sample produce the same CDR3. This chain connects TRBV9 to TRBJ2-7; TRBD2 might be the D (6 bases). The V and J ends lost 3 bases and 3 bases respectively, with 7 bases between them. This CDR3 is built from 12 residues. Germline V gives CDR1 SGDLS, CDR2 YYNGEE. The DNA of the CDR3 is TGTGCCAGCAGCGCCGGGGGCTACGAGCAGTACTTC. This gives the protein CASSAGGYEQYF.

The chain is built from TRBV4-3 and TRBJ2-1; 12 bases align to TRBD2. V lost 3 bases and J lost 9; bases outside the gene matches: 18. The germline gives CDR1 LGHNA, CDR2 YSLEER. The CDR3 spans 19 residues. CDR3 in amino acids: CASSQERLAGGQGPLEQFF. In DNA, the CDR3 is TGCGCCAGCAGCCAGGAGAGGCTAGCGGGAGGGCAAGGACCCCTTGAGCAGTTCTTC.

This clone came up once. Distinct nucleotide sequences in the sample also encode this CDR3. This chain joins TRBV28 and TRBJ2-7; D unresolved. This CDR3 has 13 residues. V was pared by 3 bases and J by 2 bases, with 8 bases between. Germline values: CDR1 MDHEN, CDR2 SYDVKM. CDR3 sequence reads: CASSFAGAYEQYF. For the CDR3, the DNA is TGTGCCAGCAGTTTTGCAGGAGCCTACGAGCAGTACTTC.

The chain links TRBV11-2 to TRBJ2-5, with D perhaps TRBD2 (6 bases). This CDR3 is 16 amino acids long. Germline V gene data show CDR1 as SGHAT and CDR2 as FQNNGV. Trimming stripped 6 bases from V and 7 bases from J, with 24 bases between. In DNA, the CDR3 is TGTGCCAGCAGTCCATCGGGGGAATATCCACGGGGGACCCAGTACTTC. Protein sequence: CASSPSGEYPRGTQYF.

This clone has just one count. The CDR3 loop reads CASSYEGGAMNIEAFF. CDR3 sequence (DNA): TGTGCCAGCAGTTACGAGGGGGGCGCCATGAATATTGAAGCTTTCTTT. V and J are TRBV6-5 and TRBJ1-1; tentative D call: TRBD1 (6 bases). Germline CDR1 reads MNHEY; CDR2 reads SVGAGI. This CDR3 region has 16 residues. Trimming removed 2 bases at V and 7 bases at J, with 20 bases between.

Only one count was recorded for this clone. The V call is TRBV6-5, the J call TRBJ2-7; 7 positions agree with TRBD2. Germline V gene sequence: CDR1 MNHEY, CDR2 SVGAGI. The CDR3 runs to 16 residues. Trimming removed 0 bases from V and 2 bases from J; junction bases left unmatched: 7. This chain's CDR3 is CASSYSGGERAYEQYF. DNA for the CDR3: TGTGCCAGCAGTTACTCGGGGGGGGAGAGGGCCTACGAGCAGTACTTC.

This chain joins TRBV2 and TRBJ2-1, with TRBD2 matching 8 bases. V was clipped by 6 bases and J by 5 bases; unmatched bases: 6. The CDR3 contains 14 residues. Germline V gene sequence: CDR1 SNHLY, CDR2 FYNNEI. The CDR3 DNA follows: TGTGCCAGCAGCGGGACTAGGACCAACAATGAGCAGTTCTTC. Residues: CASSGTRTNNEQFF.

To note about this clone: Other DNA sequences in the sample encode the same CDR3. This chain joins TRBV9 and TRBJ2-7, with D possibly TRBD2 on 6 matching bases. The CDR3 spans 14 residues. The V gene lost 0 bases and the J gene lost 4 bases, with 11 bases spanning the gap. CDR1 and CDR2 from the germline V gene are SGDLS and YYNGEE. CDR3 in amino acids: CASSVEGLSYEQYF. The CDR3 DNA reads as TGTGCCAGCAGCGTAGAGGGACTCAGTTACGAGCAGTACTTC. The full variable domain, rest sourced from reference TRBV9 and TRBJ2-7, is DSGVTQTPKHLITATGQRVTLRCSPRSGDLSVYWYQQSLDQGLQFLIQYYNGEERAKGNILERFSAQQFPDLHSELNLSSLELGDSALYFCASSVEGLSYEQYFGPGTRLTVT.

In its sample, this clone was seen once. The sample holds other DNA sequences that translate to the same CDR3. This chain links TRBV7-9 with TRBJ2-3; the D is unclear. From germline, CDR1 is SEHNR and CDR2 FQNEAQ (reference sequence). The CDR3 covers 11 residues. The V and J ends lost 5 bases and 4 bases respectively, with 4 bases between them. The DNA for the CDR3 is TGTGCCAGCAGCCTCTCAGATACGCAGTATTTT. Its translation is CASSLSDTQYF.

This chain links TRBV30 with TRBJ2-5; D perhaps matches TRBD1 (6 bases). CDR1 GTSNPN and CDR2 SVGIG come from the germline V gene (reference sequence). V dropped 3 bases and J dropped 1 base, with 9 bases sitting between them. The CDR3 runs to 13 residues. CDR3 nucleotide sequence: TGTGCCTGGAGCCAGGGGAGCCAAGAGACCCAGTACTTC. Encoded protein: CAWSQGSQETQYF.

The chain recombines TRBV13 with TRBJ2-7; 7 bases agree with TRBD1. The germline V gene has CDR1 PRHDT and CDR2 FYEKMQ (reference sequence). V dropped 8 bases and J dropped 5; count of bases not matched to a gene: 9. This CDR3 is built from 13 residues. The CDR3, as DNA: TGTGCCAGCGGGTGGACAGGCGTGAACGAGCAGTACTTC. Translation gives CASGWTGVNEQYF. Using reference TRBV13 and TRBJ2-7 for the parts outside the CDR3, the full variable domain is AAGVIQSPRHLIKEKRETATLKCYPIPRHDTVYWYQQGPGQDPQFLISFYEKMQSDKGSIPDRFSAQQFSDYHSELNMSSLELGDSALYFCASGWTGVNEQYFGPGTRLTVT.

The chain joins TRBV28 to TRBJ2-7; 8 bases agree with TRBD1. CDR3 length: 14 residues. V trimming: 7 bases; J trimming: 5 bases; junction bases outside the gene matches: 10. Per the germline V gene, CDR1 is MDHEN and CDR2 is SYDVKM. CDR3 sequence: CASTTRQGFNEQYF. The CDR3, as DNA: TGTGCCAGCACTACCCGACAGGGGTTTAACGAGCAGTACTTC.

The chain combines TRBV2 with TRBJ2-7; no reliable D call. Trimming shortened V by 6 bases and J by 3 bases, and 12 bases separated the two germline ends. CDR3 length: 13 amino acids. The germline gives CDR1 SNHLY, CDR2 FYNNEI. DNA for the CDR3: TGTGCCAGCAGCCTCGGACGGCACTACGAGCAGTACTTC. This sequence encodes CASSLGRHYEQYF.

This clone occurred once. This rearrangement joins TRBV6-1 to TRBJ2-7; D perhaps matches TRBD1 (6 bases). This CDR3 is built from 13 residues. V shed 4 bases and J shed 4 bases, with 11 bases lying between them. CDR1 is MNHNS and CDR2 is SASEGT in the germline V gene. This CDR3 reads CASSARTAYEQYF. CDR3 bases: TGTGCCAGCAGTGCACGGACAGCATACGAGCAGTACTTC.

This sequence joins TRBV7-8 and TRBJ1-5, with 7 bases fitting TRBD1. The CDR3 consists of 15 residues. V gave up 5 bases and J gave up 9 bases; unmatched junction bases: 13. Looked up from germline, CDR1 is SGHVS and CDR2 is FQNEAQ. The CDR3 region is CASSPWTGPGVPQHF. The CDR3 region has the DNA TGTGCCAGCAGCCCCTGGACAGGACCAGGGGTGCCCCAGCATTTT.

The V gene is TRBV6-5, the J gene TRBJ2-5, with D perhaps assigned TRBD1 or TRBD2 (5 bases each). This CDR3 comprises 11 residues. Trimming stripped 6 bases from V and 5 bases from J, with 7 bases between. Germline CDR1 is MNHEY and CDR2 is SVGAGI. In DNA, the CDR3 is TGTGCCAGCAGATGGGGGGAGACCCAGTACTTC. Translated: CASRWGETQYF.

The chain combines TRBV27 with TRBJ2-1; 12 nucleotides line up with TRBD2. The CDR3 is 16 amino acids. In germline, CDR1 is MNHEY, CDR2 SMNVEV (reference sequence). V gave up 0 bases and J gave up 9 bases; unmatched junction bases: 6. The CDR3 loop reads CASSLSVASGRGEQFF. As DNA, the CDR3 is TGTGCCAGCAGTTTATCGGTGGCTAGCGGGAGGGGTGAGCAGTTCTTC.

V gene TRBV11-2 combines with J gene TRBJ2-7; 9 nucleotides agree with TRBD2. Looked up from germline, CDR1 is SGHAT and CDR2 is FQNNGV. This CDR3 spans 14 amino acids. V dropped 5 bases and J dropped 2; count of bases not matched to a gene: 4. CDR3 sequence: CASSVSGGTYEQYF. CDR3 sequence (DNA): TGTGCCAGCAGCGTTAGCGGGGGAACCTACGAGCAGTACTTC.

The chain joins TRBV11-2 to TRBJ2-7; D is undetermined. Between the trimmed V and J ends, which lost 4 bases and 4 bases, there was a span of 8 bases. The CDR3 consists of 12 residues. Germline-derived CDR1 and CDR2 are SGHAT and FQNNGV. The chain's CDR3 is CASSSTDYEQYF. As DNA, the CDR3 is TGTGCCAGCAGCTCCACAGATTACGAGCAGTACTTC.

There are a few counts of this clone. This chain joins TRBV9 and TRBJ1-1, with D hard to call. The CDR3 length is 12 residues. V dropped 4 bases and J dropped 6 bases, with 10 bases sitting between them. Germline assignment: CDR1 SGDLS and CDR2 YYNGEE. The CDR3 DNA reads TGTGCCAGCAGCCCCTGGACCGCTGAAGCTTTCTTT. Translation: CASSPWTAEAFF.

The V and J genes are TRBV4-1 and TRBJ1-5, with D possibly matching TRBD1 (5 bases). V dropped 0 bases and J dropped 5 bases, with 11 bases sitting between them. Germline CDR1 is MGHRA and CDR2 is YSYEKL. This CDR3 has 15 residues. The CDR3 loop reads CASSQDQGDYQPQHF. DNA for the CDR3: TGCGCCAGCAGCCAAGATCAAGGGGATTATCAGCCCCAGCATTTT.

This chain connects TRBV28 to TRBJ2-7, with 7 nucleotides matching TRBD2. Germline V gene data show CDR1 as MDHEN and CDR2 as SYDVKM. V was clipped by 5 bases and J by 1 base; unmatched bases: 8. The CDR3 loop spans 15 amino acids. The CDR3 is CASSPLGEGSYEQYF. As DNA, the CDR3 is TGTGCCAGCAGTCCCCTGGGGGAGGGGTCCTACGAGCAGTACTTC.

Remarks on this clone: Distinct nucleotide sequences in the sample also encode this CDR3. This chain links TRBV4-3 with TRBJ2-1; D perhaps matches TRBD1 (5 bases). V gave up 1 base and J gave up 6 bases, with 7 bases separating them. CDR3 size: 13 residues. The germline V gene encodes CDR1 LGHNA and CDR2 YSLEER. The CDR3 loop is CASSQGGTNEQFF. The CDR3 DNA is TGCGCCAGCAGCCAAGGGGGCACCAATGAGCAGTTCTTC.

The rearrangement links TRBV7-9 to TRBJ2-1; D not certain. CDR1 and CDR2 (germline): SEHNR, FQNEAQ (reference sequence). CDR3 size: 10 residues. Deletions cut 3 bases from V and 9 bases from J, with 3 bases between. As DNA, the CDR3 is TGTGCCAGCAGCTTCCCTGAGCAGTTCTTC. Its protein is CASSFPEQFF.

The chain employs TRBV28 and TRBJ2-7; 9 bases are a match to TRBD1. The CDR3 runs to 16 residues. V was pared by 2 bases and J by 7 bases, with 12 bases of the junction left unmatched. Germline values: CDR1 MDHEN, CDR2 SYDVKM. The CDR3 is CASSLVGTGFNLEQYF. As DNA, the CDR3 is TGTGCCAGCAGTTTAGTCGGGACAGGGTTCAATTTGGAGCAGTACTTC.

The rearrangement uses TRBV28 and TRBJ1-6, with D perhaps TRBD1 (5 bases). V was cut by 8 bases and J by 2 bases, with 13 bases left in between. Germline V lookup: CDR1 MDHEN, CDR2 SYDVKM. The CDR3 has 15 amino acids. CDR3 residues: CASGLQGTYNSPLHF. CDR3 bases: TGTGCCAGCGGACTCCAGGGAACCTATAATTCACCCCTCCACTTT. Based on the CDR3 plus reference TRBV28 and TRBJ1-6, the full variable domain is DVKVTQSSRYLVKRTGEKVFLECVQDMDHENMFWYRQDPGLGLRLIYFSYDVKMKEKGDIPEGYSVSREKKERFSLILESASTNQTSMYLCASGLQGTYNSPLHFGNGTRLTVT.

In regard to this clone: The same CDR3 is also encoded by other DNA sequences in this sample. V gene TRBV5-6 combines with J gene TRBJ2-7, with TRBD1 as a possible D gene (7 bases). Germline assignment: CDR1 SGHDT and CDR2 YYEEEE. V was cut by 4 bases and J by 3 bases, with 8 bases left in between. This CDR3 is 12 amino acids long. CDR3 in DNA: TGTGCCAGCAGCCAGGGGGGCTACGAGCAGTACTTC. This codes for CASSQGGYEQYF.

This rearrangement joins TRBV2 to TRBJ1-2; D remains unclear. This CDR3 contains 11 residues. The V gene lost 7 bases and the J gene lost 8 bases, with 11 bases spanning the gap. The V gene's germline CDR1 is SNHLY and CDR2 FYNNEI. The DNA for the CDR3 is TGTGCCAGCATTTCCGGCGGGGGCTACACCTTC. The encoded protein is CASISGGGYTF.

The chain couples TRBV6-5 to TRBJ2-3; D tentatively reads TRBD1 or TRBD2 (5 bases each). From germline, CDR1 is MNHEY and CDR2 SVGAGI. This CDR3 has 15 amino acids. Trimming stripped 6 bases from V and 3 bases from J, with 16 bases between. The CDR3 DNA sequence: TGTGCCAGCAGCCCCTCAGGGTCGGGGACAGATACGCAGTATTTT. Its protein is CASSPSGSGTDTQYF.

This clone appeared a single time. This chain links TRBV7-9 with TRBJ2-5, with TRBD2 matching 8 bases. V was pared by 2 bases and J by 0 bases, with 5 bases of the junction left unmatched. The CDR3 has 16 residues. Germline V CDR1 and CDR2: SEHNR, FQNEAQ (reference sequence). CDR3 nucleotides: TGTGCCAGCAGCTTAATAGGGCGGGGGGACCAAGAGACCCAGTACTTC. Translating it yields CASSLIGRGDQETQYF.

The chain recombines TRBV27 with TRBJ2-5; the D is unclear. In germline, CDR1 is MNHEY, CDR2 SMNVEV (reference sequence). CDR3 size: 13 residues. V gave up 0 bases and J gave up 10 bases, with 12 bases separating them. CDR3 nucleotides: TGTGCCAGCAGTTTATCGATCTCGGCGGACCAGTACTTC. Its translation is CASSLSISADQYF.